This T cell receptor beta chain was sequenced during a study of T cell repertoires in ileal Crohn's disease. Background on the study: Patients had a median approximately 8-year disease duration, and roughly 32% were active smokers. Postoperative therapy was given to about half: 11 thiopurines, some 18 anti-TNF agents.

This table comes from immunoSEQ multiplex PCR, and its TCRdb copy is limited to in-frame clones, with some not included. The sample contains about 62,000 clones, around 90% of which appear only once. This CDR3 spans 16 amino acids. CDR1 is SGHRS, CDR2 YFSETQ, per germline. J gave up 7 bases and V 0 bases, and 12 bases lay outside the gene matches. Turning to this clone: Its antigen is undetermined.

The study, taken as a whole, reports: The median delay to postoperative endoscopy was about 7.4 months.

The time point was: neoterminal ileum biopsy at postoperative endoscopy, about 6 months after surgery. The sequenced material came from ileal tissue. The chain couples TRBV5-1 to TRBJ1-2; 7 positions agree with TRBD1. This TCR came from an adult with Crohn's disease. The CDR3 is CASSLEAGGGIGGYTF. CDR3 nucleotide sequence: TGCGCCAGCAGCTTGGAGGCAGGGGGAGGCATCGGTGGCTACACCTTC.